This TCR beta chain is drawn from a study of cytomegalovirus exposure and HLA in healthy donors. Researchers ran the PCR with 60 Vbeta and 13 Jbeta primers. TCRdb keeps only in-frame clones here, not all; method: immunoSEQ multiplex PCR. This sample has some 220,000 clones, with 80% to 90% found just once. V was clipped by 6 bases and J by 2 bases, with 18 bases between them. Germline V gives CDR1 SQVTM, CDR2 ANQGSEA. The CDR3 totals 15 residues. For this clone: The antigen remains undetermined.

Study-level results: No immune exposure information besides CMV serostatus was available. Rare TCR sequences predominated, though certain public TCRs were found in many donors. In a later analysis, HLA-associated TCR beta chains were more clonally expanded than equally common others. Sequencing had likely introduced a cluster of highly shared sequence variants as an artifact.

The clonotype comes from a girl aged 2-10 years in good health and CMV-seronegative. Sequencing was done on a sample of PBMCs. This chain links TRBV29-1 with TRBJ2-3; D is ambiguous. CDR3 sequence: CSVYHGQRYTDTQYF. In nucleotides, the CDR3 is TGCAGCGTCTACCACGGCCAGCGATACACAGATACGCAGTATTTT.